The 9 T cell receptor beta chains reported below all come from one sample, sequenced in a study of blood T cell repertoires in COVID-19. The protocol was immunoSEQ multiplex PCR, while the TCRdb copy is restricted to in-frame clones and leaves out a portion. The sample carries 90,000 to 150,000 clones, 65% to 80% recorded once. Sequenced sample: peripheral blood. Receptors originate from a man aged 45-65 years with acute or convalescent COVID-19.

This clone turned up a few times. The rearrangement links TRBV9 to TRBJ2-3; TRBD2 matches 7 bases. V lost 1 base and J lost 5; bases outside the gene matches: 10. CDR1 SGDLS and CDR2 YYNGEE come from the germline V gene. The CDR3 covers 16 residues. The CDR3 protein is CASSVSGQGGVDTQYF. The CDR3 nucleotides are TGTGCCAGCAGCGTATCCGGGCAGGGAGGGGTAGATACGCAGTATTTT.

V and J are TRBV19 and TRBJ2-7, with TRBD1 identical over 7 bases. Trimming took 5 bases from V and 3 from J; bases not matched to a gene: 7. The CDR3 has 14 residues. The germline V gene encodes CDR1 LNHDA and CDR2 SQIVND (reference sequence). Here the CDR3 reads CASSEQGLDYEQYF. For the CDR3, the DNA is TGTGCCAGTAGTGAACAGGGGTTGGACTACGAGCAGTACTTC. The whole variable domain, remainder taken from reference TRBV19 and TRBJ2-7, is DGGITQSPKYLFRKEGQNVTLSCEQNLNHDAMYWYRQDPGQGLRLIYYSQIVNDFQKGDIAEGYSVSREKKESFPLTVTSAQKNPTAFYLCASSEQGLDYEQYFGPGTRLTVT.

The J gene is TRBJ1-4, the V gene TRBV5-1; 10 nucleotides agree with TRBD1. With V trimmed by 3 bases and J by 8 bases, 4 bases remained unmatched. Germline V gene sequence: CDR1 SGHRS, CDR2 YFSETQ. CDR3 length equals 14 residues. The CDR3 here is CASSSDRGNEKLFF. CDR3 bases: TGCGCCAGCAGCTCGGACAGGGGGAACGAAAAACTGTTTTTT.

The chain joins TRBV24-1 to TRBJ2-1; maybe TRBD1 (6 bases). The CDR3 totals 14 residues. Per germline, CDR1 KGHDR and CDR2 SFDVKD. Trimming took off 4 bases at V and 5 bases at J, with 11 bases between the two ends. The CDR3 sequence is CATSEQGSHNEQFF. CDR3 bases: TGTGCCACCAGTGAGCAGGGGAGTCACAATGAGCAGTTCTTC.

The chain is built from TRBV9 and TRBJ2-3; 8 nucleotides line up with TRBD2. The CDR3 has 16 residues. Germline V gives CDR1 SGDLS, CDR2 YYNGEE. Germline trimming cut 3 bases from V and 0 bases from J; bases unmatched to any gene: 6. CDR3 nucleotides: TGTGCCAGCAGCGCCCCAACTAGCGGCAGCACAGATACGCAGTATTTT. Amino acid sequence: CASSAPTSGSTDTQYF.

CDR3 bases: TGTGCCAGCAGCTCGGACTTACCCGGAGCAGATACGCAGTATTTT. Translating it yields CASSSDLPGADTQYF. The chain recombines TRBV7-3 with TRBJ2-3; D perhaps matches TRBD2 (5 bases). The CDR3 totals 15 residues. V gave up 4 bases and J gave up 4 bases, with 15 bases separating them. Germline CDR1 SGHTA, CDR2 FQGTGA.

The genes are TRBV7-9 and TRBJ1-4; the D is unclear. The CDR3 length is 17 residues. Trimming pared 5 bases from V and 0 bases from J, leaving 16 bases between. Per the germline V gene, CDR1 is SEHNR and CDR2 is FQNEAQ (reference sequence). The CDR3 region has the DNA TGTGCCAGCAGCCAAAGTCGGGATTGGGCAACTAATGAAAAACTGTTTTTT. It translates to CASSQSRDWATNEKLFF.

This clone was counted only a few times. This chain joins TRBV15 and TRBJ2-7; TRBD2 aligns across 7 bases. Per the germline V gene, CDR1 is LNHNV and CDR2 is YYDKDF (reference sequence). This CDR3 spans 12 amino acids. Trimming cost V 5 bases and J 6 bases; bases outside gene matches: 4. CDR3 bases: TGTGCCACCAGCCCCAGCGGGACCGAGCAGTACTTC. Translation: CATSPSGTEQYF.

The J gene is TRBJ1-4, the V gene TRBV6-1; 9 bases fit TRBD1. V shed 0 bases, J shed 8 bases, and the junction held 4 bases outside the gene matches. Looked up from germline, CDR1 is MNHNS and CDR2 is SASEGT. CDR3 length: 15 residues. CDR3 in amino acids: CASSEAGQGREKLFF. Written as DNA, the CDR3 is TGTGCCAGCAGTGAAGCCGGACAGGGGAGAGAAAAACTGTTTTTT.